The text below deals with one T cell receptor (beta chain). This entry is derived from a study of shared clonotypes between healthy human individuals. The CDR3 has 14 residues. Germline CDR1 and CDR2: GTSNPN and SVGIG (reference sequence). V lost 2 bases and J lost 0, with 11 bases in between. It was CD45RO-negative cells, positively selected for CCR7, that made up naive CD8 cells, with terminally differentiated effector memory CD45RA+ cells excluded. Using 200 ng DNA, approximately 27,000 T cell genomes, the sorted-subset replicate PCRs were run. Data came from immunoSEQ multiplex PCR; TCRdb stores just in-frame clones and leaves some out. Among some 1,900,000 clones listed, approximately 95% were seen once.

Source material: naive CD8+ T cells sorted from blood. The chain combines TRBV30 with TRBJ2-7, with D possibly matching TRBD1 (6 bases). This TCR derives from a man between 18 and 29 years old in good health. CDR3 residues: CAWSWDTTSYEQYF. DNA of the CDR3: TGTGCCTGGAGTTGGGACACTACCTCCTACGAGCAGTACTTC.